This entry lists 29 T cell receptor beta chains sequenced from one sample in a study of chemoradiotherapy in HPV16-positive cancers. Produced via immunoSEQ multiplex PCR; TCRdb's table is partial and in-frame only. The sample lists about 22,000 clones; about 87% were seen once. The starting material was blood, obtained from a patient who underwent chemoradiotherapy. These receptors all stem from a human donor with HPV-associated anogenital cancer.

This clone was seen a single time. The chain combines TRBV5-6 with TRBJ2-5; D remains unclear. CDR3 length: 11 amino acids. Germline-derived CDR1 and CDR2 are SGHDT and YYEEEE. Trimming stripped 3 bases from V and 2 bases from J, with 2 bases between. The CDR3 region is CASSSQETQYF. The DNA for the CDR3 is TGTGCCAGCAGCTCACAAGAGACCCAGTACTTC.

This chain joins TRBV30 and TRBJ1-5, with D possibly matching TRBD1 (5 bases). Trimming pared 0 bases from V and 2 bases from J, leaving 14 bases between. This CDR3 has 16 residues. The germline V gene encodes CDR1 GTSNPN and CDR2 SVGIG (reference sequence). CDR3 coding DNA: TGTGCCTGGAGTGTTACGGGGGAGAGTCGCAATCAGCCCCAGCATTTT. Its protein is CAWSVTGESRNQPQHF.

The chain links TRBV30 to TRBJ1-1, with TRBD1 matching 8 bases. Per germline, CDR1 GTSNPN and CDR2 SVGIG (reference sequence). Trimming removed 2 bases from V and 0 bases from J; junction bases left unmatched: 14. The CDR3 runs to 18 residues. This CDR3 reads CAWSKGIGGQGLNTEAFF. As DNA, the CDR3 is TGTGCCTGGAGTAAAGGTATTGGAGGACAGGGACTGAACACTGAAGCTTTCTTT.

The rearrangement links TRBV7-3 to TRBJ2-2, with no clear D. Germline CDR1 is SGHTA and CDR2 is FQGTGA. CDR3 size: 16 residues. V lost 1 base, J lost 6 bases, and 15 bases lay in between. The CDR3: CASSLNRAAGAGELFF. In DNA, the CDR3 is TGTGCCAGCAGCTTAAACCGGGCCGCCGGTGCCGGGGAGCTGTTTTTT.

This clone was seen once. This sequence joins TRBV5-1 and TRBJ2-5; D perhaps matches TRBD1 (8 bases). Between the trimmed V and J ends, which lost 4 bases and 4 bases, there was a span of 17 bases. The CDR3 is 15 amino acids. In germline, CDR1 is SGHRS, CDR2 YFSETQ. CDR3 nucleotides: TGCGCCAGCAGCAACACAGGGGGGGCCCGAGAGACCCAGTACTTC. Translated, it gives CASSNTGGARETQYF.

The V call is TRBV7-9, the J call TRBJ1-5; D not certain. Germline CDR1 is SEHNR and CDR2 is FQNEAQ (reference sequence). CDR3 size: 12 residues. Trimming took off 1 base at V and 6 bases at J, with 4 bases between the two ends. CDR3 DNA sequence: TGTGCCAGCAGCTTAGGAACTCAGCCCCAGCATTTT. Translating gives CASSLGTQPQHF.

V gene TRBV19 combines with J gene TRBJ1-2; D gene ambiguous. V was pared by 4 bases and J by 0 bases, with 12 bases between. This CDR3 spans 15 amino acids. The germline gives CDR1 LNHDA, CDR2 SQIVND (reference sequence). The DNA of the CDR3 is TGTGCCAGTAGTAAATGGACGGATTCTAACTATGGCTACACCTTC. Protein product: CASSKWTDSNYGYTF.

V usage is TRBV7-9 and J usage is TRBJ2-1, with no clear D. The V gene's germline CDR1 is SEHNR and CDR2 FQNEAQ (reference sequence). This CDR3 contains 14 residues. V was clipped by 3 bases and J by 3 bases, with 9 bases between them. The CDR3 loop is CASSFGGGYNEQFF. CDR3 DNA: TGTGCCAGCAGCTTCGGCGGCGGCTACAATGAGCAGTTCTTC.

This chain links TRBV4-1 with TRBJ2-7; D is unresolved. Germline V gives CDR1 MGHRA, CDR2 YSYEKL. Between the trimmed V and J ends, which lost 0 bases and 2 bases, there was a span of 8 bases. CDR3 length equals 14 residues. The CDR3 DNA is TGCGCCAGCAGCCAAGATCCAGGTCCCTACGAGCAGTACTTC. Its protein product is CASSQDPGPYEQYF.

The chain carries TRBV30 and TRBJ1-5, with D possibly being TRBD1 (6 bases). Germline lookup yields CDR1 GTSNPN and CDR2 SVGIG (reference sequence). V lost 0 bases, J lost 3 bases, and 12 bases lay in between. The CDR3 runs to 15 residues. CDR3 bases: TGTGCCTGGAGTGTTCAAGGGGGTCTCAATCAGCCCCAGCATTTT. Its protein is CAWSVQGGLNQPQHF.

The rearrangement joins TRBV5-1 to TRBJ2-4; 11 nucleotides match TRBD1. V gave up 3 bases and J gave up 1 base; unmatched junction bases: 3. The CDR3 contains 16 residues. The V gene's germline CDR1 is SGHRS and CDR2 YFSETQ. This CDR3 reads CASSSGTGGAKNIQYF. CDR3 sequence (DNA): TGCGCCAGCAGCTCCGGGACAGGGGGGGCCAAAAACATTCAGTACTTC.

This chain uses TRBV6-5 with TRBJ1-1, with 7 bases that match TRBD1. V was clipped by 9 bases and J by 4 bases; unmatched bases: 5. The CDR3 extends over 12 amino acids. CDR1 is MNHEY and CDR2 is SVGAGI in the germline V gene. This chain's CDR3 is CARGGVGTEAFF. Written as DNA, the CDR3 is TGTGCCAGAGGGGGCGTGGGCACTGAAGCTTTCTTT.

This clone was seen a handful of times. The J gene is TRBJ1-1, the V gene TRBV12-5; D remains ambiguous. This CDR3 contains 16 residues. The germline CDR1 and CDR2 sequences are LGHNT and FRNRAP. Trimming removed 2 bases at V and 3 bases at J, with 16 bases between. DNA for the CDR3: TGTGCTAGTGGTTTGCCCCCTAGTAGGCTTCACACTGAAGCTTTCTTT. It translates to CASGLPPSRLHTEAFF.

The V gene is TRBV29-1, the J gene TRBJ2-7, with D uncertain. With 7 bases removed from V and 10 bases from J, the gap between germline ends came to 14 bases. The germline V gene has CDR1 SQVTM and CDR2 ANQGSEA. The CDR3 covers 10 residues. CDR3 DNA: TGCAGCGCTGGAGAGGACGGACAGTACTTC. Protein sequence: CSAGEDGQYF.

The genes are TRBV7-6 and TRBJ2-2, with D possibly being TRBD1 (7 bases). The CDR3 covers 15 residues. Germline V gene data show CDR1 as SGHVS and CDR2 as FNYEAQ. V lost 1 base to trimming and J lost 4 bases, with 10 bases between them. The CDR3 sequence is CASSLGQGGTGELFF. The CDR3, as DNA: TGTGCCAGCAGCTTAGGGCAGGGGGGCACCGGGGAGCTGTTTTTT.

The chain combines TRBV5-5 with TRBJ1-1; 8 bases match TRBD1. The V and J ends lost 5 bases and 1 base, in that order; junction bases with no gene match: 4. Looked up from germline, CDR1 is SGHKS and CDR2 is YYEKEE (reference sequence). This CDR3 is 14 amino acids long. CDR3 protein: CASRPGQGNTEAFF. The CDR3 region has the DNA TGTGCCAGCAGGCCAGGACAGGGGAACACTGAAGCTTTCTTT.

J is TRBJ1-6 and V is TRBV18; TRBD1 matches at 7 bases. The V gene's germline CDR1 is KGHSH and CDR2 LQKENI. The CDR3 loop spans 13 amino acids. V lost 3 bases to trimming and J lost 12 bases; unmatched junction nucleotides: 5. In DNA form, the CDR3 reads TGTGCCAGCTCACCGGGGACAGCACGACCCCTCCACTTT. Residues: CASSPGTARPLHF.

The chain links TRBV30 to TRBJ2-1, with D perhaps being TRBD1 or TRBD2 (5 bases each). The germline V gene has CDR1 GTSNPN and CDR2 SVGIG (reference sequence). Trimming left V 3 bases short and J 8 bases short, with 17 bases between. The CDR3 loop spans 14 amino acids. The CDR3 DNA follows: TGTGCCTGGAGATATCAGGGACCCGGGTATGAGCAGTTCTTC. It codes for CAWRYQGPGYEQFF.

This chain links TRBV5-1 with TRBJ2-7, with TRBD2 identical over 9 bases. The CDR3 is 15 amino acids. Germline V gives CDR1 SGHRS, CDR2 YFSETQ. V shed 1 base, J shed 0 bases, and the junction held 2 bases outside the gene matches. The CDR3 loop reads CASSLLAGSSYEQYF. CDR3 in DNA: TGCGCCAGCAGCTTGCTAGCGGGGAGCTCCTACGAGCAGTACTTC.

In this sample, this clone turned up a few times. This chain joins TRBV30 and TRBJ2-1; 9 nucleotides match TRBD1. Looked up from germline, CDR1 is GTSNPN and CDR2 is SVGIG (reference sequence). Trimming removed 2 bases from V and 6 bases from J; junction bases left unmatched: 8. The CDR3 is 15 amino acids. Here the CDR3 reads CAWSSRTGVSNEQFF. CDR3 bases: TGTGCCTGGAGTTCGCGGACAGGGGTGAGCAATGAGCAGTTCTTC.

The rearrangement uses TRBV5-1 and TRBJ1-2, with 10 bases aligning to TRBD1. This CDR3 spans 19 amino acids. Germline CDR1 and CDR2: SGHRS and YFSETQ. With V trimmed by 0 bases and J by 0 bases, 11 bases remained unmatched. DNA of the CDR3: TGCGCCAGCAGCTTGGCAGGACGGACAGGGGGTGATGCTAACTATGGCTACACCTTC. Translating gives CASSLAGRTGGDANYGYTF.

The chain joins TRBV18 to TRBJ1-1, with unresolved D. Trimming pared 2 bases from V and 5 bases from J, leaving 15 bases between. This CDR3 is built from 15 residues. Germline V gene lookup returns CDR1 KGHSH and CDR2 LQKENI. The DNA for the CDR3 is TGTGCCAGCTCACCAGTGCAGGCGGCGGGGACTGAAGCTTTCTTT. It is translated as CASSPVQAAGTEAFF.

The chain is built from TRBV27 and TRBJ2-3; tentatively, D is TRBD1 (5 bases). Germline loops: CDR1 MNHEY, CDR2 SMNVEV (reference sequence). The CDR3 is 16 amino acids. V was cut by 6 bases and J by 2 bases, with 18 bases left in between. The CDR3 bases are TGTGCCAGCAGGAGGCCAGGGCGGTTGGACACAGATACGCAGTATTTT. Translation: CASRRPGRLDTDTQYF.

The DNA of the CDR3 is TGTGCCAGCAGCTTGGGGCCAGCTAACTATGGCTACACCTTC. It specifies CASSLGPANYGYTF. V gene TRBV7-2 combines with J gene TRBJ1-2, with a weak D call TRBD1 (5 bases). CDR3 length equals 14 residues. V was clipped by 3 bases and J by 0 bases, with 8 bases between them. Germline loops: CDR1 SGHTA, CDR2 FQGNSA.

This sequence joins TRBV6-5 and TRBJ2-7, with a tentative D call TRBD1 (5 bases). CDR3 length: 14 residues. V was clipped by 2 bases and J by 5 bases, with 13 bases between them. The germline gives CDR1 MNHEY, CDR2 SVGAGI. CDR3 residues: CASSYRQGGNEQYF. The CDR3 nucleotides are TGTGCCAGCAGTTACAGGCAGGGCGGCAACGAGCAGTACTTC.

This chain uses TRBV6-6 with TRBJ2-3, with TRBD1 as a possible D gene (6 bases). The V and J ends lost 7 bases and 6 bases respectively, with 8 bases between them. Germline lookup yields CDR1 MNHNY and CDR2 SVGAGI (reference sequence). The CDR3 is 11 residues long. The chain's CDR3 is CASIRGDTQYF. CDR3 bases: TGTGCCAGCATTAGGGGGGATACGCAGTATTTT.

The chain couples TRBV11-1 to TRBJ1-1; no reliable D call. V was pared by 7 bases and J by 5 bases, with 11 bases between. CDR1 and CDR2 from the germline V gene are SGHAT and FQDESV (reference sequence). This CDR3 spans 12 amino acids. This CDR3 is CASNRLRTEAFF. CDR3 nucleotide sequence: TGTGCCAGCAACCGTCTTAGGACTGAAGCTTTCTTT. Combining the CDR3 with reference TRBV11-1 and TRBJ1-1 gives the whole variable domain EAEVAQSPRYKITEKSQAVAFWCDPISGHATLYWYRQILGQGPELLVQFQDESVVDDSQLPKDRFSAERLKGVDSTLKIQPAELGDSAMYLCASNRLRTEAFFGQGTRLTVV.

The gene calls are TRBV19 and TRBJ1-2; D is unresolved. The V end was cut by 6 bases, the J end by 4 bases, with 12 bases between. The germline gives CDR1 LNHDA, CDR2 SQIVND (reference sequence). The CDR3 contains 13 residues. CDR3 amino acids: CASSNGRTYGYTF. DNA for the CDR3: TGTGCCAGTAGCAACGGGCGGACCTATGGCTACACCTTC.

V gene TRBV27 combines with J gene TRBJ2-5; D unclear. Germline assignment: CDR1 MNHEY and CDR2 SMNVEV (reference sequence). This CDR3 has 13 residues. The V gene lost 5 bases and the J gene lost 5 bases, with 12 bases spanning the gap. CDR3 in amino acids: CASSASRRETQYF. CDR3 sequence (DNA): TGTGCCAGCAGTGCCAGCCGGCGGGAGACCCAGTACTTC.